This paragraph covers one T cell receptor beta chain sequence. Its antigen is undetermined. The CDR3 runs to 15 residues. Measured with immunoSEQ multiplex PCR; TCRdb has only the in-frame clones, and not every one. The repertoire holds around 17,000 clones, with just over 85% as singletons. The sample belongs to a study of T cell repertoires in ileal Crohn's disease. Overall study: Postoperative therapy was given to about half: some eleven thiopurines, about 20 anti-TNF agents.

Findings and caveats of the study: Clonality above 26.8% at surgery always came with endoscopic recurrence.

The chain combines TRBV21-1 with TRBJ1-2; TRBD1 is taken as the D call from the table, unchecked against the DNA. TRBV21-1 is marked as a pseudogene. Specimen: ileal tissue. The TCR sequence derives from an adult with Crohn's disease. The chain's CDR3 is CASSARDRDNYGYTF. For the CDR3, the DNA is TGTGCCAGCAGCGCCCGGGACAGGGATAACTATGGCTACACCTTC.